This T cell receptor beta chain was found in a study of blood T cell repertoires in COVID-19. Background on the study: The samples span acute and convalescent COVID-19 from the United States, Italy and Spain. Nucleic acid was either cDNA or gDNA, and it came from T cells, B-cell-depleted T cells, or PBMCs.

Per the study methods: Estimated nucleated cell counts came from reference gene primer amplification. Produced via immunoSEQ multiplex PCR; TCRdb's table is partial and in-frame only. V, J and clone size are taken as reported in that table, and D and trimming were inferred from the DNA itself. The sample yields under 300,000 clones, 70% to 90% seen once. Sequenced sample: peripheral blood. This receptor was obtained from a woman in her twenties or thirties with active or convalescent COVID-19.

Here the CDR3 reads CASSSGTGEFNYGYTF. As DNA, the CDR3 is TGCGCCAGCAGCTCCGGGACAGGGGAATTTAACTATGGCTACACCTTC. The chain employs TRBV5-1 and TRBJ1-2, with 10 positions matching TRBD1. This CDR3 comprises 16 residues. V trimming: 3 bases; J trimming: 1 base; junction bases outside the gene matches: 6. CDR1 and CDR2 (germline): SGHRS, YFSETQ.